Below, 19 T cell receptor beta chains from the same sample are listed, as sequenced in a study of human T cells and chemical hapten exposure (TCRdb year 2021). According to the study, the label for this sample's time point signals: pre-sensitization, week 0. The treatment or condition label on this specimen signifies: therapeutic diphenylcyclopropenone sensitization with weekly scalp DPC. Library preparation was by RACE. The instrument given in TCRdb is NextSeq 500. TCRdb reanalyzed the raw reads on its own, using fastp at Q25 for trimming and MiXCR for clone calling, and kept in-frame beta chains. Rows are unified per CDR3 protein, each entry keeping the most common DNA and genes. The sample records approximately 100,000 distinct CDR3 sequences, 9% to 15% of which are singletons. The top ten clonotypes cover 1.5% to 2% of the sample. The sequencing used whole blood, collected in connection with sensitization to the hapten diphenylcyclopropenone (DPC). These receptors came from a woman aged 50 to 60 with alopecia areata. Some clones in this sample may be carry-over from other donors' samples.

The chain links TRBV10-3 to TRBJ2-7; TRBD2 matches at 7 bases. The CDR3 totals 15 residues. Per germline, CDR1 ENHRY and CDR2 SYGVKD. The V segment lost 2 bases and the J segment 2 bases; nucleotides outside the gene matches: 6. The CDR3 bases are TGTGCCATCAGTGAGCCCTTGGGGGGGACCTACGAGCAGTACTTC. Encoded protein: CAISEPLGGTYEQYF.

CDR3 loop: CASSFGRLPSHTEAFF. As DNA, the CDR3 is TGCGCCAGCAGCTTCGGTAGACTCCCGAGCCACACTGAAGCTTTCTTT. V is TRBV5-1 and J is TRBJ1-1; D gene uncertain. The V gene lost 2 bases and the J gene lost 3 bases, with 17 bases spanning the gap. Germline CDR1 SGHRS, CDR2 YFSETQ. There are 16 residues in the CDR3.

In its sample, this clonotype was seen many times. This sequence joins TRBV12-3 or TRBV12-4 and TRBJ1-4; TRBD1 might be the D (6 bases). This CDR3 contains 14 residues. V dropped 5 bases and J dropped 7 bases, with 14 bases sitting between them. This chain's CDR3 is CASSPTGMGEKLFF. DNA of the CDR3: TGTGCCAGCAGTCCCACAGGGATGGGTGAAAAACTGTTTTTT.

Remarks on this clonotype: At one boundary the junction diverges from the germline segment, which might be a read error. CDR3 sequence reads: CASSQAGGPSSEQYF. CDR3 in DNA: TGTGCCAGCAGCCAAGCGGGGGGCCCATCCTCCGAGCAGTACTTC. The rearrangement links TRBV14 to TRBJ2-7, with D perhaps TRBD2 (7 bases). The V gene's germline CDR1 is SGHDN and CDR2 FVKESK. The CDR3 extends over 15 amino acids.

The chain carries TRBV28 and TRBJ2-7, with D possibly TRBD2 on 5 matching bases. CDR3 length equals 14 residues. Germline CDR1 and CDR2: MDHEN and SYDVKM. Trimming took 1 base from V and 4 from J, leaving 11 bases between them. CDR3 region: CASSLSGRGYEQYF. The CDR3 DNA reads TGTGCCAGCAGTTTATCAGGACGGGGTTACGAGCAGTACTTC.

This clonotype was seen only a few times. The V and J genes are TRBV7-9 and TRBJ2-3, with TRBD2 matching over 7 bases. With 4 bases clipped from V and 7 bases from J, the junction kept 17 bases outside the gene matches. The CDR3 covers 17 residues. Germline-derived CDR1 and CDR2 are SEHNR and FQNEAQ (reference sequence). The CDR3 nucleotides read TGTGCCAGCAGCTGGCCCGGACTAGGAGGGGCTCAGAATACGCAGTATTTT. It codes for CASSWPGLGGAQNTQYF.

V is TRBV7-2 and J is TRBJ2-7; TRBD2 aligns across 8 bases. The germline CDR1 and CDR2 sequences are SGHTA and FQGNSA. This CDR3 has 13 residues. V was clipped by 2 bases and J by 9 bases; unmatched bases: 6. CDR3 coding DNA: TGTGCCAGCAGCTTAACGATCCTAGCGGGGCAGTACTTC. Translating gives CASSLTILAGQYF. Filled out from reference TRBV7-2 and TRBJ2-7, the complete variable domain reads GAGVSQSPSNKVTEKGKDVELRCDPISGHTALYWYRQSLGQGLEFLIYFQGNSAPDKSGLPSDRFSAERTGGSVSTLTIQRTQQEDSAVYLCASSLTILAGQYFGPGTRLTVT.

This clonotype has a handful of counts. The rearrangement joins TRBV5-6 to TRBJ1-1; D remains unclear. The CDR3 runs to 14 residues. V was clipped by 4 bases and J by 0 bases, with 10 bases between them. Germline assignment: CDR1 SGHDT and CDR2 YYEEEE. CDR3 sequence reads: CASSLMQLNTEAFF. In DNA, the CDR3 is TGTGCCAGCAGCCTGATGCAGCTGAACACTGAAGCTTTCTTT.

This clonotype was counted a few times. The chain recombines TRBV6-2 or TRBV6-3 with TRBJ2-3; the D gene is possibly TRBD2 (6 bases). The CDR3 spans 12 residues. V gave up 5 bases and J gave up 7 bases, with 10 bases separating them. Germline CDR1 MNHEY, CDR2 SVGEGT. Written as DNA, the CDR3 is TGTGCCAGCAGTGACAGCGGGTATACGCAGTATTTT. Its translation: CASSDSGYTQYF.

This rearrangement joins TRBV4-3 to TRBJ1-5; D is undetermined. The CDR3 is made up of 15 amino acids. From germline, CDR1 is LGHNA and CDR2 YSLEER. Trimming pared 1 base from V and 4 bases from J, leaving 11 bases between. The CDR3 sequence is CASSQGMASNQPQHF. The CDR3 DNA sequence: TGCGCCAGCAGCCAAGGTATGGCATCTAATCAGCCCCAGCATTTT.

This clonotype was counted between two and nine times. The chain carries TRBV12-3 or TRBV12-4 and TRBJ2-6; D not certain. V was cut by 6 bases and J by 4 bases, with 22 bases left in between. The CDR3 is made up of 18 amino acids. In DNA form, the CDR3 reads TGTGCCAGCAGCACTGACCCATCGATCAGATCCGGGGCCAACGTCCTGACTTTC. It specifies CASSTDPSIRSGANVLTF.

In its sample, this clonotype was seen a few times. The gene calls are TRBV28 and TRBJ2-7; D is perhaps TRBD1 (5 bases). Germline lookup yields CDR1 MDHEN and CDR2 SYDVKM. The V end was cut by 8 bases, the J end by 5 bases, with 10 bases between. This CDR3 region has 11 residues. The CDR3 nucleotides are TGTGCCAGCCTGTGGGGCCACGAGCAGTACTTC. It specifies CASLWGHEQYF.

In this sample, this clonotype turned up many times. This chain uses TRBV4-1 with TRBJ1-2; D may be TRBD1 (5 bases). Germline CDR1 is MGHRA and CDR2 is YSYEKL. CDR3 length: 15 amino acids. V was cut by 6 bases and J by 3 bases, with 17 bases left in between. The chain's CDR3 is CASRDPPRGDYGYTF. The CDR3, as DNA: TGCGCCAGCAGGGACCCGCCTCGGGGGGACTATGGCTACACCTTC.

This sequence joins TRBV6-6 and TRBJ1-2; a weak D match, TRBD1 (6 bases). The V gene's germline CDR1 is MNHNY and CDR2 SVGAGI (reference sequence). This CDR3 has 13 residues. The V gene lost 8 bases and the J gene lost 6 bases, with 16 bases spanning the gap. The DNA for the CDR3 is TGTGCCAGCGCCCGGGGGACAAGGGATGGCTACACCTTC. It encodes CASARGTRDGYTF.

The CDR3 DNA follows: TGTGCCACCAGCTCCAGTAGGGGAACCTACGAGCAGTACTTC. Protein: CATSSSRGTYEQYF. The chain uses TRBV15 and TRBJ2-7; a possible D gene is TRBD1 (5 bases). The V and J ends lost 5 bases and 2 bases respectively, with 13 bases between them. Germline CDR1 and CDR2: LNHNV and YYDKDF (reference sequence). CDR3 size: 14 residues.

This clonotype is a singleton in its sample. The V gene is TRBV4-2, the J gene TRBJ1-5; no clear D gene. The V and J ends lost 1 base and 5 bases respectively, with 12 bases between them. The length of the CDR3 is 15 residues. In germline, CDR1 is LGHNA, CDR2 YNFKEQ. The CDR3 sequence is CASSQVASPDQPQHF. The CDR3 coding sequence is TGTGCCAGCAGCCAAGTGGCCAGTCCCGATCAGCCCCAGCATTTT.

This clonotype appeared a few times. V is TRBV28 and J is TRBJ1-5, with 10 positions matching TRBD1. Trimming at V came to 5 bases and at J to 4 bases, leaving 5 bases not matched to a gene. The CDR3 consists of 15 residues. Germline V gene lookup returns CDR1 MDHEN and CDR2 SYDVKM. CDR3 loop: CASSDRGLGNQPQHF. In DNA, the CDR3 is TGTGCCAGCAGTGACAGGGGGCTTGGGAATCAGCCCCAGCATTTT.

For this clonotype: Since the CDR3 does not end with the conserved phenylalanine or tryptophan, this likely comes from a read error. Because the CDR3's place on the DNA is in doubt, the DNA is left out and the CDR3 is given as listed by TCRdb. The V gene is TRBV2, the J gene TRBJ2-5; the D segment call TRBD2 is taken from the table without a DNA check. A total of 13 residues make up the CDR3, ends included. The germline gives CDR1 SNHLY, CDR2 FYNNEI. The CDR3 protein is CASSVEFHREGQI.

This clonotype showed up just a few times. The gene calls are TRBV7-9 and TRBJ1-1; a possible D gene is TRBD1 (6 bases). V shed 5 bases and J shed 8 bases, with 21 bases lying between them. Germline values: CDR1 SEHNR, CDR2 FQNEAQ (reference sequence). The CDR3 covers 15 residues. The CDR3 DNA reads TGTGCCAGCAGCCCCACGGGGGGGCCTGAGGGGGAAGCTTTCTTT. It codes for CASSPTGGPEGEAFF.